Each of the 15 T cell receptor beta chains below was sequenced from the same sample in a study of blood T cell repertoires in COVID-19 (dated by TCRdb to the early 2020s). Preparation of the library involved the immunoSEQ multiplex PCR assay. TCRdb obtained this table from immuneACCESS and retained in-frame rearrangements with V and J assigned. These tables miss some clones; where compared with another copy, unresolved V genes account for less than half of the shortfall, and the remainder is unexplained. The sample contains some 230,000 clones, about 86% of them found a single time. About 2.3% of the sample is taken by the ten largest. Sequences were obtained from peripheral blood. Every receptor here comes from a woman aged 55-69 years with acute or convalescent COVID-19.

The chain recombines TRBV11-2 with TRBJ1-1; tentative D call: TRBD1 (6 bases). Germline CDR1 SGHAT, CDR2 FQNNGV. Trimming removed 6 bases at V and 0 bases at J, with 14 bases between. The CDR3 is 15 residues long. The CDR3 DNA follows: TGTGCCAGCAGTAGACGGGGGGCCATGAACACTGAAGCTTTCTTT. It yields the protein CASSRRGAMNTEAFF.

This clone appeared a single time. The chain links TRBV5-1 to TRBJ1-6; D is unresolved. The length of the CDR3 is 14 residues. Germline loops: CDR1 SGHRS, CDR2 YFSETQ. The V end was cut by 0 bases, the J end by 10 bases, with 11 bases between. CDR3 region: CASSLGVMGSPLHF. The CDR3 nucleotides are TGCGCCAGCAGCTTGGGGGTTATGGGCTCACCCCTCCACTTT.

The chain carries TRBV5-1 and TRBJ2-2; 7 bases map to TRBD2. This CDR3 contains 14 residues. The V gene end was trimmed by 5 bases and the J gene end by 6 bases; junction bases not matched to a gene: 7. The germline gives CDR1 SGHRS, CDR2 YFSETQ. The CDR3 is CASSYPSGAGELFF. In DNA, the CDR3 is TGCGCCAGCAGTTACCCTAGCGGAGCCGGGGAGCTGTTTTTT.

The J gene is TRBJ2-1, the V gene TRBV3-1 (or the pseudogene TRBV3-2); D is ambiguous. The germline V gene encodes CDR1 LGHDT and CDR2 YNNKEL (reference sequence). The CDR3 runs 13 residues. V was shortened by 0 bases and J by 9 bases, with 9 bases between the two germline ends. CDR3 nucleotides: TGTGCCAGCAGCCAAGATCCAGCGACTGAGCAGTTCTTC. Translated: CASSQDPATEQFF.

The chain is built from TRBV6-6 and TRBJ1-2, with D possibly being TRBD1 (5 bases). The germline CDR1 and CDR2 sequences are MNHNY and SVGAGI (reference sequence). The CDR3 is made up of 12 amino acids. V lost 4 bases and J 7 bases, leaving 10 bases between the germline ends. The CDR3 nucleotides read TGTGCCAGCAGTTCCTCCAGGGCTGGCTACACCTTC. Translation: CASSSSRAGYTF.

The J gene is TRBJ2-5, the V gene TRBV3-1 (or the pseudogene TRBV3-2), with 12 nucleotides matching TRBD1. This CDR3 is 19 amino acids long. Germline CDR1 LGHDT, CDR2 YNNKEL (reference sequence). J lost 4 bases, V lost 2 bases, and 14 bases had no gene match. In DNA, the CDR3 is TGTGCCAGCAGCCAAAGCCTACCGGGACAGGGGGCTTTGGGAGAGACCCAGTACTTC. It encodes CASSQSLPGQGALGETQYF.

The V and J genes are TRBV4-3 and TRBJ2-7; weak D call: TRBD2 (5 bases). The CDR3 is 14 amino acids. Germline lookup yields CDR1 LGHNA and CDR2 YSLEER. V lost 0 bases and J lost 2, with 8 bases in between. CDR3 region: CASSQELGTYEQYF. The CDR3 DNA follows: TGCGCCAGCAGCCAAGAACTCGGGACCTACGAGCAGTACTTC.

This rearrangement joins TRBV2 to TRBJ1-6, with 7 bases identical to TRBD1. CDR3 size: 15 residues. Germline V gene lookup returns CDR1 SNHLY and CDR2 FYNNEI. V gave up 6 bases and J gave up 5 bases; unmatched junction bases: 7. In DNA, the CDR3 is TGTGCCAGCAGCTTGTGGGACAGTAATAATTCACCCCTCCACTTT. Protein sequence: CASSLWDSNNSPLHF.

This chain links TRBV4-3 with TRBJ2-7; TRBD2 aligns across 9 bases. This CDR3 contains 15 residues. V trimming: 3 bases; J trimming: 2 bases; junction bases outside the gene matches: 5. The germline gives CDR1 LGHNA, CDR2 YSLEER. This CDR3 reads CASSQQAGGPYEQYF. The CDR3 region has the DNA TGCGCCAGCAGCCAGCAAGCGGGGGGTCCCTACGAGCAGTACTTC.

The chain couples TRBV7-2 to TRBJ2-5, with 9 bases fitting TRBD2. CDR3 length: 15 amino acids. With V trimmed by 2 bases and J by 5 bases, 6 bases remained unmatched. The V gene's germline CDR1 is SGHTA and CDR2 FQGNSA. CDR3 DNA: TGTGCCAGCAGCTTAAAGGCGGGGGGGCCTGAGACCCAGTACTTC. Its translation is CASSLKAGGPETQYF.

CDR3 amino acids: CASSPYRVRVDEQFF. The DNA of the CDR3 is TGTGCCAGCAGCCCCTACCGGGTCAGGGTGGATGAGCAGTTCTTC. The genes are TRBV7-3 and TRBJ2-1, with D possibly being TRBD1 (5 bases). V gave up 5 bases and J gave up 8 bases, with 19 bases separating them. Per germline, CDR1 SGHTA and CDR2 FQGTGA. The CDR3 loop spans 15 amino acids.

This sequence joins TRBV29-1 and TRBJ2-3; 7 bases map to TRBD1. CDR1 and CDR2 from the germline V gene are SQVTM and ANQGSEA. This CDR3 spans 12 amino acids. With 7 bases clipped from V and 2 bases from J, the junction kept 3 bases outside the gene matches. CDR3 loop: CSAGTDTDTQYF. Here the CDR3 DNA reads TGCAGCGCCGGGACAGACACAGATACGCAGTATTTT.

This clone turned up a few times. The rearrangement links TRBV5-1 to TRBJ1-3; a weak D match, TRBD1 (6 bases). Between the trimmed V and J ends, which lost 1 base and 4 bases, there was a span of 12 bases. Germline values: CDR1 SGHRS, CDR2 YFSETQ. CDR3 length equals 15 residues. The CDR3 protein is CASSLTGSIGNTIYF. The DNA of the CDR3 is TGCGCCAGCAGCTTGACAGGGAGTATAGGAAACACCATATATTTT.

The chain uses TRBV3-1 (or the pseudogene TRBV3-2) and TRBJ1-6; D is possibly TRBD1 (6 bases). The CDR3 covers 14 residues. Trimming took off 3 bases at V and 4 bases at J, with 7 bases between the two ends. Germline values: CDR1 LGHDT, CDR2 YNNKEL (reference sequence). The CDR3: CASSHGQYNSPLHF. In DNA form, the CDR3 reads TGTGCCAGCAGCCACGGACAGTATAATTCACCCCTCCACTTT.

V gene TRBV6-6 combines with J gene TRBJ2-1, with a possible D match to TRBD2 (6 bases). The CDR3 consists of 15 residues. The V end lost 0 bases, the J end lost 5 bases, and 11 bases lay between the germline ends. Germline V lookup: CDR1 MNHNY, CDR2 SVGAGI (reference sequence). CDR3 sequence reads: CASSYSSAGNNEQFF. In nucleotides, the CDR3 is TGTGCCAGCAGTTACTCGAGTGCGGGGAACAATGAGCAGTTCTTC.